This T cell receptor beta chain comes out of a study of identical twins. This clonotype was recorded many times. TCRdb reprocessed the 5' RACE reads with MiXCR, giving one entry per CDR3 protein. The table records some 560,000 distinct CDR3 sequences, over 8.5% of them present only once. This sample was shared with a second study, whose subject was yellow fever vaccine responses in identical twins.

This clonotype originated in a woman aged 18-29 years in good health. Sequencing was done on a sample of PBMCs.

CDR3 sequence reads: CASSYALSGAETQYF. The CDR3 DNA sequence: TGTGCCAGCAGTTACGCCCTCTCAGGGGCAGAGACCCAGTACTTC. The rearrangement links TRBV6-2 or TRBV6-3 to TRBJ2-5; D possibly corresponds to TRBD1 (6 bases). Trimming stripped 2 bases from V and 4 bases from J, with 14 bases between. Germline CDR1 is MNHEY and CDR2 is SVGEGT. This CDR3 is built from 15 residues.